The rows below give T cell receptor beta chains drawn from one sample of a study of blood T cell repertoires in COVID-19. Libraries were prepared by immunoSEQ multiplex PCR; TCRdb keeps only in-frame clonotypes and omits some of them. Among 150,000 to 250,000 clones, roughly four fifths were seen once, and the ten largest hold about an eighth. Sequencing was performed on PBMCs or T cells enriched from blood (not recorded which). These receptor sequences come from a man aged 35-49 years who had recovered from COVID-19. Both conserved end residues are part of each CDR3. A D gene is named only where the DNA matches it firmly. Rows may omit the clone size; those that give it use once, few, many or a size class.

-	TRBD1	TRBV6-2/TRBV6-3	TRBJ1-1	CASRYRGPVEAFF	TGTGCCAGCAGGTACAGGGGCCCGGTTGAAGCTTTCTTT
once	TRBD2	TRBV5-4	TRBJ2-4	CASSRGGVAKNIQYF	TGTGCCAGCAGCCGGGGGGGGGTAGCCAAAAACATTCAGTACTTC
-	TRBD1	TRBV7-9	TRBJ2-1	CASFGQGINEQFF	TGTGCCAGCTTTGGACAGGGGATAAATGAGCAGTTCTTC
-	TRBD1	TRBV7-9	TRBJ1-1	CASSFQGALSEAFF	TGTGCCAGCAGCTTCCAGGGGGCTCTTTCTGAAGCTTTCTTT
-	-	TRBV28	TRBJ1-4	CASSSTGRGGGEKLFF	TGTGCCAGCAGTTCCACAGGGAGGGGGGGTGGAGAAAAACTGTTTTTT
-	-	TRBV10-1	TRBJ2-1	CASSERRDGDEQFF	TGCGCCAGCAGTGAGCGGCGGGACGGCGATGAGCAGTTCTTC
-	TRBD2	TRBV20-1	TRBJ2-1	CSASTSGVSYNEQFF	TGCAGTGCTAGTACTAGCGGGGTCTCCTACAATGAGCAGTTCTTC
-	TRBD1	TRBV2	TRBJ2-7	CASSEPDRESYEQYF	TGTGCCAGCAGTGAACCGGACAGGGAATCCTACGAGCAGTACTTC
-	-	TRBV3-1/TRBV3-2	TRBJ2-2	CASSQDGGPRANTGELFF	TGTGCCAGCAGCCAAGACGGAGGGCCGAGGGCCAACACCGGGGAGCTGTTTTTT
-	-	TRBV19	TRBJ1-5	CASSIEGRGAGNQPQHF	TGTGCCAGTAGTATAGAGGGTCGGGGGGCCGGCAATCAGCCCCAGCATTTT
-	-	TRBV5-4	TRBJ2-4	CASSLDATGTKNIQYF	TGTGCCAGCAGCTTGGACGCCACAGGGACCAAAAACATTCAGTACTTC
few	-	TRBV28	TRBJ2-7	CASSRITTGREEQYF	TGTGCCAGCAGTCGGATAACGACAGGTAGGGAAGAGCAGTACTTC
-	-	TRBV7-3	TRBJ1-2	CASSQSPGYGYTF	TGTGCCAGCAGCCAAAGCCCGGGATATGGCTACACCTTC
once	-	TRBV18	TRBJ2-1	CASSRSEAVSYNEQFF	TGTGCCAGCTCACGAAGCGAGGCCGTCTCCTACAATGAGCAGTTCTTC
-	TRBD1	TRBV6-5	TRBJ1-4	CASRGDRADEKLFF	TGTGCCAGCAGAGGCGACAGGGCGGACGAAAAACTGTTTTTT